This T cell receptor (beta chain) was sequenced in a study of T cells in localized non-small cell lung cancer (dated by TCRdb to about 2020). In the study overall: The study examined T cell repertoires in 200 to 300 patients with early-stage NSCLC and compared tumors with uninvolved tumor-adjacent lungs. The cohort was made up of about 240 treatment-naive NSCLC patients whose localized lung tumors had been resected. NSCLC patients had a mean age of approximately 70 years, and 129 were male and more than 90 female. Results the study describes overall, beyond this receptor: Because the study design was exploratory, TCR variables were selected using unadjusted p-values without false-discovery rate correction. Of the top 100 tumor clones, a median of approximately 60 were detected in paired uninvolved adjacent lung; some 28 were also among that lung's top 100. Higher blood T cell density associated with longer overall survival, while higher adjacent-lung clonality associated with shorter survival. Because multi-region tumor sequencing was not done, intratumor heterogeneity could not be ruled out. Uninvolved tumor-adjacent lung showed the highest T cell clonality, higher than tumor, which suggests more focused antigenic responses in the uninvolved tumor-adjacent lung.

TCR beta CDR3 regions were sequenced from DNA using the immunoSEQ Assay. The paper's processing steps were these. To compute T cell density, TCR beta template counts were normalized to usable DNA, which was estimated by amplifying housekeeping genes. Richness was estimated with the preseqR package, extrapolating to 400,000 templates for PBMC samples and 120,000 templates for tissue samples. Clonality was defined as one minus Pielou's evenness. Tissue-enriched TCRs were identified by differential abundance testing using productive amino-acid clonotypes, minimum total count 5 and alpha 0.1. The Jaccard Index and the Morisita Overlap Index were used to quantify repertoire overlap between compartments. TCR beta CDR3s were clustered by GLIPH together with public tetramer-defined viral CDR3s, and at least three viral sequences plus V-gene enrichment were required for viral motifs. The clones in this table, taken by TCRdb from immuneACCESS, are in-frame only. Not every clone is retained; where verified, under half of the shortfall comes from an unresolved V gene, and the cause of the rest is unknown. Clonal size and the V and J genes are those of that table, whereas D and trimming came from the DNA. Present in this sample are 2,600 or so clones, roughly 29% of which were seen just once. More than 9% of the sample comes from the top ten.

At diagnosis, peripheral blood, uninvolved tumor-adjacent lung and tumor were collected and stored as a combination of fresh-frozen and FFPE material. V is trimmed back by 6 bases and J by 4 bases, and the junction contains 3 bases that no gene match accounts for. Taken from the germline V gene, the CDR1 and CDR2 loops are SGHNT and YENEEA. The CDR3 runs 14 amino acids, cysteine and phenylalanine included. The kept DNA is CDR3 alone, 42 bases in frame from the first base. This clone was counted a few times. Its antigen has not been determined. Per-base qualities were not stored, and no clone one base away is much larger.

This receptor was obtained from a woman aged 40-69 years with stage I lung adenocarcinoma. The source was lung tumor tissue, collected before any cancer treatment. The V and J genes are TRBV11-3 and TRBJ1-2, with 12 bases aligning to TRBD1. The CDR3: CASRRDRGLYGYTF. The bases read TGTGCCAGCAGACGGGACAGGGGGCTCTATGGCTACACCTTC.